The sequence of this T cell receptor beta chain was determined in a study of graft-versus-host responses after intestinal transplantation. Sequenced by immunoSEQ multiplex PCR; TCRdb stores in-frame clones only, minus some. The data show approximately 24,000 clones, with 85% to 95% seen just once and 0.45% to 0.6% held by the top ten. Trimming removed 6 bases from V and 3 bases from J, with 11 bases in between. This CDR3 has 13 amino acids. Germline V gene sequence: CDR1 MNHNS, CDR2 SASEGT. The receptor was derived from a human patient who received an intestinal transplant, so some T cells may come from the graft donor. This rearrangement joins TRBV6-1 to TRBJ1-1; D is uncertain. The material was PBMCs, obtained 18 days after transplant. The CDR3 here is CASRDNFYTEAFF. Written as DNA, the CDR3 is TGTGCCAGCAGAGACAATTTTTACACTGAAGCTTTCTTT.